This TCR beta chain was sequenced for a study of OX40 agonist ivuxolimab in advanced cancers. Study as a whole: Given to patients was ivuxolimab, an agonistic anti-OX40 (CD134) antibody. The dose-escalation cohort had hepatocellular carcinoma, melanoma, renal cell or head and neck cancer. Study-wide results and limits: No antigen was identified for the clonally expanded peripheral T cells.

CDR1 and CDR2 (germline): LGHNA, YNFKEQ. CDR3 length: 16 amino acids. V shed 1 base and J shed 0 bases, with 11 bases lying between them. TCRdb's copy holds only in-frame clones and misses some; the assay was immunoSEQ multiplex PCR. The sample holds about 25,000 clones, 70% to 90% seen once. This clone was picked up one time. Its antigen is not known. The investigators sampled blood at baseline, at cycle 4 day 1, and at cycle 7 day 1. Sequenced here: CD4+ or CD8+ T cells sorted from blood, sampled in a trial of the OX40 agonist ivuxolimab. The chain is built from TRBV4-2 and TRBJ2-3; D gene ambiguous. This TCR was recovered from an adult with an advanced solid tumor such as melanoma, head and neck, liver or kidney cancer. The CDR3 sequence: CASSQAPAASTDTQYF. CDR3 DNA: TGTGCCAGCAGCCAAGCCCCAGCAGCTAGCACAGATACGCAGTATTTT.